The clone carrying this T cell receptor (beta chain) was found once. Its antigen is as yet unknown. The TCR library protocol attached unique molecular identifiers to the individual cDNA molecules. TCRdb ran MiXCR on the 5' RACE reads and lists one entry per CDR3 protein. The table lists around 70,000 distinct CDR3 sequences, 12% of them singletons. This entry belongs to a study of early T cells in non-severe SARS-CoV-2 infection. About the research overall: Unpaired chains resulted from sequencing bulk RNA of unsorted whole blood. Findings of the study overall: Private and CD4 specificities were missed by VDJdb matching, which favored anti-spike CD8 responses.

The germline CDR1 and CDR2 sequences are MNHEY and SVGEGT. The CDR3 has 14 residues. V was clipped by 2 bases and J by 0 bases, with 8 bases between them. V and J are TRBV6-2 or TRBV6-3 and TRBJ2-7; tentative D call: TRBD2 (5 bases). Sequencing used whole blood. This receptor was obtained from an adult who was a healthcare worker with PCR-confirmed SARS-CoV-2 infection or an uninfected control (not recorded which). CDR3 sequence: CASSYGRGSYEQYF. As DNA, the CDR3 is TGTGCCAGCAGTTACGGCCGGGGCTCCTACGAGCAGTACTTC.